Below, 19 T cell receptor beta chains from the same sample are listed, as sequenced in a study of cytomegalovirus exposure and HLA in healthy donors. 60 Vbeta and 13 Jbeta primers were used in PCR. TCRdb keeps only in-frame clones here, not all; method: immunoSEQ multiplex PCR. The sample shows 200,000 to 250,000 clones, around 80% of them seen only once. Sequencing was performed on PBMCs. The receptors stem from a boy between 2 and 10 years old in good health and CMV-seronegative.

The V and J genes are TRBV28 and TRBJ2-2; 7 bases match TRBD1. V lost 3 bases, J lost 1 base, and 5 bases stayed unmatched. In germline, CDR1 is MDHEN, CDR2 SYDVKM. This CDR3 is 16 amino acids long. The CDR3 is CASSFGRQGNTGELFF. In DNA form, the CDR3 reads TGTGCCAGCAGTTTTGGGCGACAGGGGAACACCGGGGAGCTGTTTTTT.

The chain carries TRBV7-6 and TRBJ2-7; 12 bases align to TRBD1. CDR1 and CDR2 from the germline V gene are SGHVS and FNYEAQ. The CDR3 spans 15 residues. After removal of 5 bases from V and 5 bases from J, the junction contained 7 bases not matched to a gene. The CDR3 here is CASSLGTGGPHEQYF. The DNA for the CDR3 is TGTGCCAGCAGCCTAGGGACAGGGGGCCCCCACGAGCAGTACTTC.

The chain links TRBV5-8 to TRBJ1-2; 9 bases agree with TRBD1. The V and J ends lost 6 bases and 4 bases, in that order; junction bases with no gene match: 10. Germline CDR1 and CDR2: SGHTS and YDEGEE. This CDR3 contains 15 residues. The CDR3 region has the DNA TGTGCCAGCACTATACAGGGGGCGGAAGTCTATGGCTACACCTTC. Encoded protein: CASTIQGAEVYGYTF.

In DNA form, the CDR3 reads TGTGCCAGCAGCTTAACGGTGGGCGGGTCCTACAATGAGCAGTTCTTC. Its translation is CASSLTVGGSYNEQFF. The chain links TRBV7-8 to TRBJ2-1; maybe TRBD2 (5 bases). Germline CDR1 and CDR2: SGHVS and FQNEAQ. This CDR3 is built from 16 residues. V was trimmed by 2 bases and J by 1 base, leaving 12 bases between them.

V gene TRBV29-1 combines with J gene TRBJ1-2; D possibly corresponds to TRBD1 (5 bases). CDR1 and CDR2 (germline): SQVTM, ANQGSEA. With 4 bases removed from V and 5 bases from J, the gap between germline ends came to 14 bases. The CDR3 loop spans 13 amino acids. The CDR3 DNA reads TGCAGCGTTGTGAAGCAGGGCTCTTATGGCTACACCTTC. It translates to CSVVKQGSYGYTF.

J is TRBJ1-1 and V is TRBV5-1, with 9 bases that match TRBD1. CDR3 length: 15 amino acids. The V segment lost 4 bases and the J segment 1 base; nucleotides outside the gene matches: 5. Germline-derived CDR1 and CDR2 are SGHRS and YFSETQ. CDR3 region: CASSPTGGKNTEAFF. The CDR3 bases are TGCGCCAGCAGCCCTACAGGGGGCAAGAACACTGAAGCTTTCTTT.

This chain links TRBV5-4 with TRBJ1-5, with D perhaps TRBD1 (5 bases). Trimming stripped 1 base from V and 1 base from J, with 6 bases between. The CDR3 consists of 14 residues. In germline, CDR1 is SGHNT, CDR2 YYREEE (reference sequence). CDR3: CASSLSGSNQPQHF. CDR3 in DNA: TGTGCCAGCAGCTTGTCAGGGAGCAATCAGCCCCAGCATTTT.

This clone was counted once. In DNA form, the CDR3 reads TGTGCCAGCAGTTTTCTGCTAGCGGGACCCACAGATACGCAGTATTTT. Protein product: CASSFLLAGPTDTQYF. The chain employs TRBV27 and TRBJ2-3; 9 bases line up with TRBD2. J gave up 2 bases and V 3 bases, and 6 bases lay outside the gene matches. The CDR3 loop spans 16 amino acids. Germline V gives CDR1 MNHEY, CDR2 SMNVEV (reference sequence).

This clone was recorded once. The rearrangement joins TRBV7-9 to TRBJ2-4; possible D gene TRBD1, 5 bases. Germline V gives CDR1 SEHNR, CDR2 FQNEAQ (reference sequence). Trimming cost V 5 bases and J 9 bases, with 14 bases left between them. CDR3 length: 13 amino acids. The CDR3: CASSAPRVGIQYF. CDR3 DNA: TGTGCCAGCAGCGCCCCCAGGGTCGGCATTCAGTACTTC.

The chain is built from TRBV12-5 and TRBJ2-1, with 8 bases aligning to TRBD1. This CDR3 is 13 amino acids long. With V trimmed by 6 bases and J by 6 bases, 4 bases remained unmatched. The germline gives CDR1 LGHNT, CDR2 FRNRAP. The CDR3, as DNA: TGTGCTAGTGGACTGGACAGGGTCAATGAGCAGTTCTTC. It specifies CASGLDRVNEQFF.

The rearrangement links TRBV5-4 to TRBJ2-7, with 7 bases matching TRBD1. There are 14 residues in the CDR3. The J segment lost 6 bases and the V segment lost 4 bases, leaving 10 bases of the junction unmatched. From germline, CDR1 is SGHNT and CDR2 YYREEE (reference sequence). DNA for the CDR3: TGTGCCAGCAGCACCGGACAGGTATATGGCGAGCAGTACTTC. This codes for CASSTGQVYGEQYF.

The chain couples TRBV11-3 to TRBJ2-3; 7 nucleotides match TRBD2. V trimming: 5 bases; J trimming: 3 bases; junction bases outside the gene matches: 5. This CDR3 region has 14 residues. CDR1 is SGHNT and CDR2 is YENEEA in the germline V gene. The CDR3 here is CASSQDGGTDTQYF. The CDR3 DNA reads TGTGCCAGCAGCCAGGACGGGGGGACAGATACGCAGTATTTT.

The genes are TRBV11-2 and TRBJ2-7; TRBD1 aligns across 10 bases. Germline CDR1 is SGHAT and CDR2 is FQNNGV. CDR3 size: 14 residues. Trimming at V came to 3 bases and at J to 3 bases, leaving 2 bases not matched to a gene. Written as DNA, the CDR3 is TGTGCCAGCAGCTTCGGGACAGGGGACTACGAGCAGTACTTC. Translating gives CASSFGTGDYEQYF.

This clone has just a few counts. The V call is TRBV4-1, the J call TRBJ2-7, with unresolved D. V lost 2 bases to trimming and J lost 3 bases, with 8 bases between them. Germline assignment: CDR1 MGHRA and CDR2 YSYEKL. The CDR3 length is 13 residues. The CDR3 reads CASSQRSGYEQYF. CDR3 in DNA: TGCGCCAGCAGCCAACGGTCTGGCTACGAGCAGTACTTC.

The chain recombines TRBV25-1 with TRBJ2-5; weak D call: TRBD2 (5 bases). The V end lost 3 bases, the J end lost 3 bases, and 17 bases lay between the germline ends. Germline V gene sequence: CDR1 MGHDK, CDR2 SYGVNS. This CDR3 contains 16 residues. CDR3 amino acids: CASSDRPAVREETQYF. CDR3 bases: TGTGCCAGCAGTGATAGGCCAGCGGTTAGGGAAGAGACCCAGTACTTC.

This chain joins TRBV11-2 and TRBJ2-3; D ambiguous. In germline, CDR1 is SGHAT, CDR2 FQNNGV. This CDR3 comprises 13 residues. The V gene lost 5 bases and the J gene lost 0 bases, with 6 bases spanning the gap. The CDR3 DNA reads as TGTGCCAGCAGCCCCATTAGCACAGATACGCAGTATTTT. Its translation: CASSPISTDTQYF.

V usage is TRBV5-6 and J usage is TRBJ2-1; 7 nucleotides match TRBD2. Trimming at V came to 6 bases and at J to 5 bases, leaving 5 bases not matched to a gene. The CDR3 contains 13 residues. CDR1 is SGHDT, CDR2 YYEEEE, per germline. CDR3 DNA: TGTGCCAGCACCCTAGCGGTCCACAATGAGCAGTTCTTC. Amino acids: CASTLAVHNEQFF.

This rearrangement joins TRBV11-3 to TRBJ2-3; 7 nucleotides match TRBD1. CDR1 and CDR2 (germline): SGHNT, YENEEA. The CDR3 sequence is 17 residues long. V shed 0 bases and J 2 bases; nucleotides not matched to a gene: 8. The CDR3: CASSLETGAGNTDTQYF. In DNA form, the CDR3 reads TGTGCCAGCAGCTTAGAAACAGGGGCAGGGAACACAGATACGCAGTATTTT. Based on the CDR3 plus reference TRBV11-3 and TRBJ2-3, the full variable domain is EAGVVQSPRYKIIEKKQPVAFWCNPISGHNTLYWYLQNLGQGPELLIRYENEEAVDDSQLPKDRFSAERLKGVDSTLKIQPAELGDSAVYLCASSLETGAGNTDTQYFGPGTRLTVL.

This rearrangement joins TRBV19 to TRBJ2-2; D is unresolved. CDR1 LNHDA and CDR2 SQIVND come from the germline V gene (reference sequence). There are 12 residues in the CDR3. V was shortened by 5 bases and J by 3 bases, with 4 bases between the two germline ends. The CDR3 DNA sequence: TGTGCCAGTAGTTATGACACCGGGGAGCTGTTTTTT. This encodes CASSYDTGELFF. The full variable domain, in which reference TRBV19 and TRBJ2-2 provide the parts outside the CDR3, is DGGITQSPKYLFRKEGQNVTLSCEQNLNHDAMYWYRQDPGQGLRLIYYSQIVNDFQKGDIAEGYSVSREKKESFPLTVTSAQKNPTAFYLCASSYDTGELFFGEGSRLTVL.